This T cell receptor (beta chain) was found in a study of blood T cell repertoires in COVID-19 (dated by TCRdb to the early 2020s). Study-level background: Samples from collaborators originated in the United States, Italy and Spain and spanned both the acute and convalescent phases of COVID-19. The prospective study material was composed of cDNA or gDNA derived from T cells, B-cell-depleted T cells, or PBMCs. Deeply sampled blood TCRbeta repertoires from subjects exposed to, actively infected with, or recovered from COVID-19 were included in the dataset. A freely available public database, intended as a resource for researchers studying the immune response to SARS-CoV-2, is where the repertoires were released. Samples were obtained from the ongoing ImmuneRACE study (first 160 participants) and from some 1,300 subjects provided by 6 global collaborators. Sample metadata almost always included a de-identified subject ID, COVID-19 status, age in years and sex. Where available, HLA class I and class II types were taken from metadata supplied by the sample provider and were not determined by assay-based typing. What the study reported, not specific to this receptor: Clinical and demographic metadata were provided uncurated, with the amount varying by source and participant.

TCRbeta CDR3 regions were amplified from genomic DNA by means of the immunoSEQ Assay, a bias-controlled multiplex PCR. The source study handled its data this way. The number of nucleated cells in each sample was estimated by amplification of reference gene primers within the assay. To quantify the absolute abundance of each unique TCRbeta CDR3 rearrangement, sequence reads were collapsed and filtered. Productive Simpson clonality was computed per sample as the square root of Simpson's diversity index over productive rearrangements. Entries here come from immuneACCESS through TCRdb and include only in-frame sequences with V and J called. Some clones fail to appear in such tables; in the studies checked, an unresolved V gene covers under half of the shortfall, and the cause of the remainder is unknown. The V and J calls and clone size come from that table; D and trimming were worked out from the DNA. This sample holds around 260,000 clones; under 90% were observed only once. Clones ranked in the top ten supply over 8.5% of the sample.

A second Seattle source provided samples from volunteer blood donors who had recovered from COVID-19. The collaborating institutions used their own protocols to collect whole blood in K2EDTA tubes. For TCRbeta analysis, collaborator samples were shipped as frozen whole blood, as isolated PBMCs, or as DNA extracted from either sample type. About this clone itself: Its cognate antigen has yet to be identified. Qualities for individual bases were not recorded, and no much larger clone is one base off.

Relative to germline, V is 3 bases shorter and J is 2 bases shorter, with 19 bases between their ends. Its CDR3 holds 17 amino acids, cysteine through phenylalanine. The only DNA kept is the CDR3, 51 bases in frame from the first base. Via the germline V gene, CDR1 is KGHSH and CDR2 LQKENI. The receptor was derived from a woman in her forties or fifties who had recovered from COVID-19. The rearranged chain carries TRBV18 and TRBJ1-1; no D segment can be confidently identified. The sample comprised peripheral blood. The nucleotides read TGTGCCAGCTCACCCCCGGGGATCCGGCCAGGCAACACTGAAGCTTTCTTT. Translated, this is CASSPPGIRPGNTEAFF.